Presented here are 11 T cell receptor beta chains from one specimen sequenced in a study of CDR3 diversity in severe acne. TCRdb re-derived calls from the PCR reads in MiXCR, one entry per CDR3 protein. The top ten clones hold about an eighth of a sample with over 90,000 distinct CDR3 sequences, roughly 51% of them seen once. Sequencing was carried out using blood. All receptors come from a male donor with acne.

The rearrangement joins TRBV20-1 to TRBJ2-2; D may match TRBD1 or TRBD2 (5 bases each). CDR1 and CDR2 (germline): DFQATT, SNEGSKA (reference sequence). Trimming stripped 4 bases from V and 4 bases from J, with 13 bases between. The CDR3 is made up of 14 amino acids. For the CDR3, the DNA is TGCAGTGCTACCGGGGCCCGCATCACCGGGGAGCTGTTTTTT. It translates to CSATGARITGELFF.

The chain employs TRBV2 and TRBJ2-4, with a weak D call TRBD1 (6 bases). CDR3 length equals 16 residues. Per the germline V gene, CDR1 is SNHLY and CDR2 is FYNNEI. Trimming stripped 8 bases from V and 2 bases from J, with 19 bases between. The CDR3 here is CASSLEGVLSKNIQYF. CDR3 bases: TGTGCCAGCTCTCTAGAGGGGGTTCTTTCCAAAAACATTCAGTACTTC.

As regards this clonotype: It may be a read error: a sequence one base away is much more abundant. In DNA form, the CDR3 reads TGTGCCAGCATGCGGACTCCGAGCTCTGGGGCCAACGTCCTGATTTTC. Its translation: CASMRTPSSGANVLIF. The chain uses TRBV5-6 and TRBJ2-6, with D perhaps TRBD1 or TRBD2 (5 bases each). From germline, CDR1 is SGHDT and CDR2 YYEEEE. The CDR3 loop spans 16 amino acids.

The genes are TRBV19 and TRBJ2-2; D not resolved. Trimming took off 3 bases at V and 9 bases at J, with 5 bases between the two ends. CDR1 and CDR2 (germline): LNHDA, SQIVND (reference sequence). The CDR3 length is 11 residues. CDR3 in DNA: TGTGCCAGTAGTATTACAAGGGAGCTGTTTTTT. Translation: CASSITRELFF. The full variable domain, completed using reference TRBV19 and TRBJ2-2, is DGGITQSPKYLFRKEGQNVTLSCEQNLNHDAMYWYRQDPGQGLRLIYYSQIVNDFQKGDIAEGYSVSREKKESFPLTVTSAQKNPTAFYLCASSITRELFFGEGSRLTVL.

In this sample, this clonotype turned up a few times. The chain couples TRBV11-2 to TRBJ1-2, with D perhaps TRBD1 (5 bases). Germline V gives CDR1 SGHAT, CDR2 FQNNGV. The V end was cut by 4 bases, the J end by 9 bases, with 27 bases between. The length of the CDR3 is 17 residues. The CDR3 coding sequence is TGTGCCAGCAGCTCCCCAACCTCTCCAGGGAACCGTCAGAGCTACACCTTC. Protein: CASSSPTSPGNRQSYTF. The full variable domain, in which reference TRBV11-2 and TRBJ1-2 provide the parts outside the CDR3, is EAGVAQSPRYKIIEKRQSVAFWCNPISGHATLYWYQQILGQGPKLLIQFQNNGVVDDSQLPKDRFSAERLKGVDSTLKIQPAKLEDSAVYLCASSSPTSPGNRQSYTFGSGTRLTVV.

The chain carries TRBV28 and TRBJ2-7; D is unresolved. The ends were cut back, 7 bases at V and 5 bases at J, with 12 bases in the middle. Germline CDR1 is MDHEN and CDR2 is SYDVKM. This CDR3 is 12 amino acids long. The CDR3 here is CASNLQGDEQYF. The CDR3 nucleotides are TGTGCCAGCAATCTCCAAGGTGACGAGCAGTACTTC.

The rearrangement joins TRBV29-1 to TRBJ2-5, with 11 bases aligning to TRBD2. The CDR3 sequence is 12 residues long. The germline V gene has CDR1 SQVTM and CDR2 ANQGSEA. The trim removed 7 bases at V and 5 bases at J, leaving 3 bases unmatched. The CDR3, as DNA: TGCAGCGCCACTAGCGGGAGCGAGACCCAGTACTTC. This codes for CSATSGSETQYF.

This clonotype came up a few times. Sequence at one end of the junction differs from germline and may be a read error. J is TRBJ2-5 and V is TRBV20-1; 9 bases align to TRBD2. The CDR3 loop spans 14 amino acids. Germline CDR1 is DFQATT and CDR2 is SNEGSKA (reference sequence). The CDR3 DNA follows: TGCAGTGCTAGAGTGGCGGGGGGGCCAGAGACCCAGTGCTTC. Amino acids: CSARVAGGPETQCF.

V usage is TRBV25-1 and J usage is TRBJ1-1; D unclear. CDR1 is MGHDK, CDR2 SYGVNS, per germline. V was trimmed by 3 bases and J by 4 bases, leaving 3 bases between them. CDR3 length equals 11 residues. In nucleotides, the CDR3 is TGTGCCAGCAGTGATGGCACTGAAGCTTTCTTT. The encoded protein is CASSDGTEAFF.

There are many counts of this clonotype. The V call is TRBV7-6, the J call TRBJ2-3; D is unresolved. Germline V CDR1 and CDR2: SGHVS, FNYEAQ. This CDR3 is 12 amino acids long. V was cut by 3 bases and J by 6 bases, with 7 bases left in between. The DNA of the CDR3 is TGTGCCAGCAGCTTCTGGAACGATACGCAGTATTTT. This codes for CASSFWNDTQYF. Variable domain in full (rest from reference TRBV7-6 and TRBJ2-3): GAGVSQSPRYKVTKRGQDVALRCDPISGHVSLYWYRQALGQGPEFLTYFNYEAQQDKSGLPNDRFSAERPEGSISTLTIQRTEQRDSAMYRCASSFWNDTQYFGPGTRLTVL.

This sequence joins TRBV10-3 and TRBJ1-1; tentatively, D is TRBD1 (6 bases). In germline, CDR1 is ENHRY, CDR2 SYGVKD. V lost 1 base and J 2 bases, leaving 23 bases between the germline ends. The CDR3 totals 19 residues. The CDR3 here is CAISEFSGSPAGVNTEAFF. CDR3 bases: TGTGCCATCAGTGAGTTTAGCGGGAGTCCCGCAGGGGTAAACACTGAAGCTTTCTTT.